This T cell receptor beta chain was documented in a study of immune evolution from preneoplasia to lung adenocarcinoma. As for this clone: Its antigen is undetermined.

Study conclusions and caveats: Top clone share appeared to fall from AAH through AIS, MIA, adenocarcinoma.

Libraries were prepared by immunoSEQ multiplex PCR; TCRdb keeps only in-frame clonotypes and omits some of them. The data show 3,000 to 4,500 clones, with roughly four fifths seen just once and roughly a sixth held by the top ten. Sequences were obtained from FFPE minimally invasive lung adenocarcinoma tissue. The origin of this receptor is a person aged 55-79 years with lung adenocarcinoma.

The CDR3 coding sequence is TGCGCCAGCAGCCAAGATCGGATAGGGAGATCCTACGAGCAGTACTTC. Amino acid sequence: CASSQDRIGRSYEQYF. The chain employs TRBV4-3 and TRBJ2-7; tentatively, D is TRBD2 (5 bases). The CDR3 spans 16 residues. Germline CDR1 and CDR2: LGHNA and YSLEER. V shed 0 bases and J shed 1 base, with 13 bases lying between them.